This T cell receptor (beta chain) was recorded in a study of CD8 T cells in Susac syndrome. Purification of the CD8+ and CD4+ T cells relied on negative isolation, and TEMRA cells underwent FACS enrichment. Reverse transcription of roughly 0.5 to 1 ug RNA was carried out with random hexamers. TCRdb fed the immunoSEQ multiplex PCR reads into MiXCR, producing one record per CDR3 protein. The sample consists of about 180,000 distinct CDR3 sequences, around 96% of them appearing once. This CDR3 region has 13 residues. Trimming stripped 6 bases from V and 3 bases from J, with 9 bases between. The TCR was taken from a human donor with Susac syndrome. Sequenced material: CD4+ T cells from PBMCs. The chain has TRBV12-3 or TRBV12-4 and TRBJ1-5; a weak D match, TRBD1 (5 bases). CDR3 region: CASRSGANQPQHF. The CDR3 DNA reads TGTGCCAGCAGATCCGGGGCCAATCAGCCCCAGCATTTT.